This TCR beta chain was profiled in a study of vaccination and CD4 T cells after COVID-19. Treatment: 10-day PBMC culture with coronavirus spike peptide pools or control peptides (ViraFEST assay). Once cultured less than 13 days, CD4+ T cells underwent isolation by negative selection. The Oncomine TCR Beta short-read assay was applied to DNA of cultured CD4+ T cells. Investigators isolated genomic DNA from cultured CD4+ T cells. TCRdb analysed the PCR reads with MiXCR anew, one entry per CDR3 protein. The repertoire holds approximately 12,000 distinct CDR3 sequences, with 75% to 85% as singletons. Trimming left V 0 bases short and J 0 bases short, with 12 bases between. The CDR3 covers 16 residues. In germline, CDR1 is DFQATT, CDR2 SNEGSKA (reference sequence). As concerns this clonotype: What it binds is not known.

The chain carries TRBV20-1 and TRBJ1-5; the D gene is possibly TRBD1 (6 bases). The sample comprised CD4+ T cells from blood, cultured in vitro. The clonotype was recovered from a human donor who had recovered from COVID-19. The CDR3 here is CSARDPRGSSNQPQHF. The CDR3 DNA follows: TGCAGTGCTAGAGATCCCAGGGGCAGTAGCAATCAGCCCCAGCATTTT.